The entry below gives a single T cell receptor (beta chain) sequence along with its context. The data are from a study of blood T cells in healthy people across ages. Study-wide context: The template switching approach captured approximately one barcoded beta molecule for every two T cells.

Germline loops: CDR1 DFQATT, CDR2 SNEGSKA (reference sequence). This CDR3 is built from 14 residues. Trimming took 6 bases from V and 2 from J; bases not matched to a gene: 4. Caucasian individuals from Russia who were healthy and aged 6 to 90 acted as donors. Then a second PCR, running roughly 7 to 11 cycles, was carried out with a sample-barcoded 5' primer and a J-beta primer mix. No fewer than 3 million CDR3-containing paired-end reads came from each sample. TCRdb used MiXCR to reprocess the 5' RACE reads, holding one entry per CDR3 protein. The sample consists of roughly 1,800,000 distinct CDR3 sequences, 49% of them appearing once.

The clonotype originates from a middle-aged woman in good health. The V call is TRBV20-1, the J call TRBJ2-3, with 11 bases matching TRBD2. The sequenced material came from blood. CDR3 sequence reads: CSAELAGATDTQYF. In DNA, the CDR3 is TGCAGTGCCGAACTAGCGGGGGCCACAGATACGCAGTATTTT.